These T cell receptor beta chains were read from a single sample in a study of blood T cell repertoires in COVID-19. This table comes from immunoSEQ multiplex PCR, and its TCRdb copy is limited to in-frame clones, with some not included. The top ten hold 17% of the sample, which has about 96,000 clones, approximately 84% seen once. The sequenced sample consisted of peripheral blood. Source of these receptors: an older woman with acute or convalescent COVID-19. Each CDR3 is given with its conserved first and last residue.

TRBJ1-6 | TRBV5-6 | CASSLVGAPNNSPLHF
TRBJ2-5 | TRBV5-1 | CASSLVGTGEETQYF
TRBJ2-1 | TRBV3-1/TRBV3-2 | CASSKDPPAGGVNEQFF
TRBJ2-1 | TRBV14 | CASSRQPGTRSEQFF
TRBJ2-7 | TRBV7-2 | CASSQPSLYEQYF
TRBJ1-1 | TRBV5-1 | CASSLAGQGLTEAFF
TRBJ2-1 | TRBV28 | CASSSDRVLYNEQFF
TRBJ2-7 | TRBV20-1 | CSATGRPEQYF
TRBJ2-2 | TRBV2 | CASSWEGTNTGELFF
TRBJ2-5 | TRBV2 | CASTGLAGAPGTQYF
TRBJ2-7 | TRBV5-4 | CASSSAGEGYEQYF
TRBJ2-5 | TRBV7-3 | CASSFLLQETQYF
TRBJ2-2 | TRBV7-8 | CASTTSVGELFF
TRBJ2-1 | TRBV5-4 | CASSLGTSGSYNEQFF
TRBJ1-5 | TRBV19 | CASSIIVAGEQPQHF
TRBJ2-3 | TRBV20-1 | CSASLTSFGADTQYF
TRBJ1-1 | TRBV7-2 | CASSPQGAVNTEAFF
TRBJ1-1 | TRBV12-3/TRBV12-4 | CASTWTENTEAFF
TRBJ2-7 | TRBV5-1 | CASSLGIGGFKSDEQYF
TRBJ1-2 | TRBV5-1 | CASSSLSTGSHYGYTF
TRBJ2-7 | TRBV11-2 | CASSKPTAKNYEQYF
TRBJ2-1 | TRBV24-1 | CATSEAMGDSLNEQFF
TRBJ1-2 | TRBV11-1 | CASSLEARLRSGYTF
TRBJ1-5 | TRBV3-1/TRBV3-2 | CASSPRGGNQPQHF
TRBJ2-1 | TRBV2 | CASIRTGAYNEQFF
TRBJ1-1 | TRBV5-5 | CASGGRQSLNTEAFF
TRBJ2-2 | TRBV20-1 | CSASKAPNTGELFF
TRBJ2-1 | TRBV2 | CASSVSGSYNEQFF
TRBJ1-6 | TRBV7-2 | CASTLLGGRGGNSPLHF
TRBJ1-5 | TRBV12-3/TRBV12-4 | CASSLGQGQPQHF
TRBJ1-5 | TRBV9 | CASSVGAGGQPQHF
TRBJ2-7 | TRBV19 | CASSIAPGRNEQYF
TRBJ2-4 | TRBV5-4 | CASSLATVAKNIQYF
TRBJ1-2 | TRBV18 | CASSPPVAGGAYGYTF
TRBJ2-5 | TRBV7-2 | CASSPWTSGGGQTQYF
TRBJ2-1 | TRBV18 | CASSPPAGSGGNEQFF
TRBJ2-4 | TRBV5-1 | CASSLGSDSKNIQYF
TRBJ1-2 | TRBV5-4 | CASSLGRGLQDYTF